Listed below are T cell receptor beta chains from one sample, sequenced in a study of T-cell reconstitution after alpha-beta-depleted transplantation in children. TCRdb passed the PCR reads through MiXCR, listing each CDR3 protein once. The sample contains about 980,000 distinct CDR3 sequences, around 30% of which appear only once. Material: PBMCs, mostly from graft donor cells, obtained 360 days after TCRalphabeta/CD19-depleted stem cell transplant. These receptor sequences come from a boy in the first two years of life who had a stem cell transplant for SCID, so the T cells may come from the graft donor. The CDR3 runs from the conserved cysteine through the conserved F or W. D genes are given only for firm matches. Size is stated for part of the rows, as once, few or many counts, or as a class when the clone is expanded.

j_gene | v_gene | d_gene | abundance | CDR3nt | CDR3aa
TRBJ2-1 | TRBV25-1 | TRBD1 | - | TGTGCCAGCAGTGAGGGGGACAGGGGCTACAATGAGCAGTTCTTC | CASSEGDRGYNEQFF
TRBJ1-5 | TRBV25-1 | TRBD1 | - | TGTGCCAGCAGTGAATCCCACAGGGGTGATCAGCCCCAGCATTTT | CASSESHRGDQPQHF
TRBJ2-5 | TRBV12-3/TRBV12-4 | - | - | TGTGCCAGCAGTTTCCTCAGTCACGGGCGAGAAGAGACCCAGTACTTC | CASSFLSHGREETQYF
TRBJ2-3 | TRBV18 | TRBD2 | - | TGTGCCAGCTCACCACAGGGTAGCGGGGTCCCGTCGTCCCCGTATTTT | CASSPQGSGVPSSPYF
TRBJ2-1 | TRBV7-9 | TRBD1 | few | TGTGCCAGCAGCGCCGGGACAGCTAACAATGAGCAGTTCTTC | CASSAGTANNEQFF
TRBJ2-5 | TRBV4-2 | - | few | TGTGCCAGCAGCCAAGGTGGTGCGGGGAAAGAGACCCAGTACTTC | CASSQGGAGKETQYF
TRBJ1-2 | TRBV20-1 | - | few | TGCAGTGCTGGATTCGGACAGCAGCGTGGCTACACCTTC | CSAGFGQQRGYTF
TRBJ2-5 | TRBV10-3 | TRBD2 | - | TGTGCCATCAGTGGGGGACTAGCGGGGGGATTGGAAGAGACCCAGTACTTC | CAISGGLAGGLEETQYF
TRBJ1-2 | TRBV5-1 | - | - | TGCGCCAGCAGCTTGGCCGCGGGGGCACAAGGGATGGATGGCTACACCTTC | CASSLAAGAQGMDGYTF
TRBJ2-3 | TRBV4-1 | - | few | TGCGCCAGCAGGAGGGGGGCAAGTGACACAGATACGCAGTATTTT | CASRRGASDTDTQYF